This T cell receptor (beta chain) was recorded in a study of chemoradiotherapy in HPV16-positive cancers. Findings and caveats of the study: Non-HPV-specific T cells did not expand in tumors during treatment, whereas candidate HPV-specific clones and E7-related motifs did.

This clone was counted between two and nine times. Its antigen is not identified. Other DNA sequences within the sample encode an identical CDR3. The CDR3 is 15 residues long. V was shortened by 0 bases and J by 6 bases, with 14 bases between the two germline ends. Germline V gene sequence: CDR1 MNHEY, CDR2 SMNVEV (reference sequence). Only in-frame clones appear in the TCRdb table, and some are missing; sequencing was by immunoSEQ multiplex PCR. The sample has about 510 clones, 82% seen once. The sequence derives from a human donor with HPV-associated anogenital cancer. The specimen was tumor tissue, collected from a patient who underwent chemoradiotherapy. This chain links TRBV27 with TRBJ1-2, with D possibly TRBD1 on 6 matching bases. In DNA, the CDR3 is TGTGCCAGCAGTTTATCGAGGGGGGGACTTAATGGCTACACCTTC. It codes for CASSLSRGGLNGYTF.